This entry lists 6 T cell receptor beta chains sequenced from one sample in a study of early T cells in non-severe SARS-CoV-2 infection. TCRdb redid the calling of the 5' RACE reads with MiXCR, one entry per CDR3 protein. The sample carries nearly 90,000 distinct CDR3 sequences, about an eighth recorded once. Sequencing used whole blood. The receptors come from an adult who was a healthcare worker with PCR-confirmed SARS-CoV-2 infection or an uninfected control (not recorded which).

This clonotype was detected a few times. This chain joins TRBV6-6 and TRBJ2-7; the D is unclear. V gave up 4 bases and J gave up 3 bases, with 7 bases separating them. The CDR3 runs 12 residues. From germline, CDR1 is MNHNY and CDR2 SVGAGI (reference sequence). CDR3 coding DNA: TGTGCCAGCAGTTTCTCTATCTACGAGCAGTACTTC. This translates into CASSFSIYEQYF.

V gene TRBV6-2 or TRBV6-3 combines with J gene TRBJ1-2; D may be TRBD1 (6 bases). This CDR3 region has 11 residues. Deletions cut 8 bases from V and 7 bases from J, with 11 bases between. CDR1 and CDR2 from the germline V gene are MNHEY and SVGEGT. The CDR3 sequence is CASAGTFGYTF. In DNA, the CDR3 is TGTGCCAGCGCTGGGACATTTGGCTACACCTTC.

This clonotype was observed many times. The CDR3 region has the DNA TGTGCCAGCAGCTTAGCGGTCGGGGCCACAGATACGCAGTATTTT. Its protein is CASSLAVGATDTQYF. V and J are TRBV7-9 and TRBJ2-3; the D call may be TRBD1 or TRBD2 (5 bases each). The CDR3 extends over 15 amino acids. Per germline, CDR1 SEHNR and CDR2 FQNEAQ (reference sequence). V was shortened by 0 bases and J by 2 bases, with 9 bases between the two germline ends.

The rearrangement joins TRBV6-2 or TRBV6-3 to TRBJ2-1, with a possible D match to TRBD2 (5 bases). CDR1 MNHEY and CDR2 SVGEGT come from the germline V gene. Trimming pared 0 bases from V and 4 bases from J, leaving 22 bases between. The CDR3 spans 19 residues. This CDR3 reads CASSYSNSDLTNVYNEQFF. DNA of the CDR3: TGTGCCAGCAGTTACTCAAACTCGGATCTGACTAACGTATACAATGAGCAGTTCTTC.

The V and J genes are TRBV7-9 and TRBJ1-2; no definite D call. The CDR3 spans 16 residues. The V end lost 3 bases, the J end lost 0 bases, and 14 bases lay between the germline ends. Germline lookup yields CDR1 SEHNR and CDR2 FQNEAQ (reference sequence). CDR3 sequence reads: CASSLRVREANYGYTF. The CDR3 region has the DNA TGTGCCAGCAGCTTGAGGGTCCGGGAAGCTAACTATGGCTACACCTTC.

The V call is TRBV24-1, the J call TRBJ2-2, with D possibly being TRBD1 (7 bases). Trimming took 3 bases from V and 0 from J, leaving 13 bases between them. CDR3 length: 17 residues. Germline CDR1 and CDR2: KGHDR and SFDVKD. CDR3 coding DNA: TGTGCCACCAGTGATGTTCAGGGGGAGGCGAACACCGGGGAGCTGTTTTTT. Encoded protein: CATSDVQGEANTGELFF.